Reported below is one T cell receptor (beta chain). Its antigen remains unidentified. The source of the sample is a study of cytomegalovirus exposure and HLA in healthy donors. Study overall: An early data release held some 85 million unique TCRs from HLA-typed donors. Most donors, less than 85% of several hundred genotyped, fell in the Caucasian-associated ancestry cluster. Whole-study findings and limits: Later analysis showed TCR association rates varying by HLA locus, highest for DRB1 and lowest for HLA-C.

PCR involved 60 Vbeta and 13 Jbeta primers. Clones were sequenced by immunoSEQ multiplex PCR, and TCRdb holds only the in-frame ones, with some missing. The repertoire table contains 100,000 to 150,000 clones. Likely unrecorded immune exposures existed in these nominally healthy donors. The CDR3 runs to 15 residues. Trimming removed 5 bases from V and 3 bases from J, with 16 bases in between. CDR1 and CDR2 from the germline V gene are LNHNV and YYDKDF (reference sequence). The sequence derives from a woman aged 40-49 years in good health and CMV-seronegative. The chain is built from TRBV15 and TRBJ2-5, with D possibly matching TRBD2 (5 bases). The sample was PBMCs. The CDR3 DNA reads as TGTGCCACCAGCCCCGCCCCCGGACTGGAAGAGACCCAGTACTTC. It is translated as CATSPAPGLEETQYF.